This T cell receptor beta chain was identified during a study of T cell responses to AZD1222 COVID-19 vaccine (TCRdb year 2021). General notes on the study: AZD1222 recipients with second doses at about 4 weeks or about 12 weeks were pooled, because spike-specific TCR depth and breadth did not differ between schedules. TCR sequencing covered some 240 trial participants: nearly 210 given two doses of AZD1222 and approximately 26 given two doses of MenACWY control vaccine. Trial participants were enrolled into age subgroups of 18-55, 56-69 and 70-plus years, which contained roughly 140, 27 and 60 TCR-sequenced participants, respectively.

What this sample's time point label stands for: baseline before first vaccination. Samples from vaccinated people were obtained from the UK trials COV001 and COV002, which included a single-blind randomized controlled phase 2/3 trial of AZD1222 (ChAdOx1 nCoV-19) in healthy adults. Trial participant PBMC samples were collected at day 0 and day 28 after the second dose for TCRbeta chain sequencing. The cysteine opens and the phenylalanine closes a CDR3 of 14 amino acids. Of the read, only the CDR3 DNA is kept; its 42 bases are in frame from base 1. V and J are truncated by 3 bases and 11 bases respectively, leaving an intervening sequence of 17 bases. The CDR3 regions of human TCRbeta chains were analyzed by immunosequencing. In the paper's pipeline: TCRs in the repertoires were compared against a reference library of SARS-CoV-2-specific TCRs that had been generated with the MIRA antigen-specificity platform. Breadth was defined as the fraction of unique TCRs that were SARS-CoV-2-associated. Depth was defined as the fraction of total T cells that were SARS-CoV-2-associated. Using the MIRA data, each spike-specific TCR was mapped to the spike region that the TCR reacts to and placed in a CD4 or CD8 class. Log10-transformed breadth and depth values were compared by one-way ANOVA with Sidak's multiple comparisons tests. The table comes from immuneACCESS by way of TCRdb, which keeps in-frame sequences with V and J called. Part of the clones is missing from these tables; in studies checked, under half for an unresolved V gene and the rest for unknown reasons. That table supplies the V and J calls and clone size; D and trimming were determined from the DNA. The sample table shows roughly 93,000 clones, and 89% are seen once. 1.6% of the sample is held by the ten biggest clonotypes.

Regarding this clone: It has no known antigen specificity. Base quality data are lacking; no much larger clone is found one base away.

What the research found in general, with its limitations: After two AZD1222 doses, both the breadth and the depth of spike-specific TCRs were significantly higher than at day 0 and than in MenACWY recipients. In the small 56-69-year group, the increase in depth fell short of significance, most likely because of low power. Most participants were white British and females outnumbered males, and the authors suggested that clonal diversity may have been underestimated. Nearly half of unique spike-specific TCRs reportedly recognized epitopes outside regions mutated in the B.1.351 and B.1.1.7 variants. CD4 TCRs associated with the vaccine covered the entire spike protein, and the dominant responses were in regions 160-218 and 743-854. Only five or six AZD1222 recipients were SARS-CoV-2 seropositive at baseline, limiting conclusions about previously exposed vaccinees. Because no day 14 peak-response samples were available, repertoires were characterized only after the peak T cell response.

The rearrangement joined TRBV23-1 to TRBJ1-5; a weak D assignment points to TRBD1 (6 bases agree). TRBV23-1 is noted as an ORF with a role that remains uncertain. This specimen was peripheral blood, taken on day 0 of AZD1222 vaccination. The receptor was derived from an adult in good health. CDR3 reads: CASSQPRGPPTQHF. The DNA sequence is given as TGCGCCAGCAGTCAGCCCAGGGGCCCTCCGACCCAGCATTTT.